The 22 T cell receptor beta chains presented below share a single source sample, sequenced in a study of long-term antiretroviral therapy in people with HIV (dated by TCRdb to about 2022). The immunoSEQ hsTCRB v3.0 assay was used at survey level resolution for TRB variable region sequencing. TCRdb took this table from immuneACCESS and kept in-frame rearrangements with V and J called. Such tables lack part of the clones; where checked against another copy, unresolved V genes explain under half of the gap, and the rest is unexplained. The sample table lists some 22,000 clones, approximately 80% of them with a count of one. 9% to 15% of the sample comes from the top ten. Sequencing was performed on unsorted PBMCs, taken 1.6 years after starting antiretroviral therapy. These receptors originate from a man aged 40-50 years with HIV.

The chain employs TRBV4-1 and TRBJ2-7, with D unclear. The CDR3 sequence is 14 residues long. Trimming pared 0 bases from V and 5 bases from J, leaving 11 bases between. Germline CDR1 MGHRA, CDR2 YSYEKL. The CDR3 DNA reads as TGCGCCAGCAGCCAAGATGATTGGTCTAACGAGCAGTACTTC. It codes for CASSQDDWSNEQYF.

This clone appeared a single time. The J gene is TRBJ2-7, the V gene TRBV5-8; 10 bases fit TRBD1. Germline CDR1 reads SGHTS; CDR2 reads YDEGEE. The CDR3 consists of 16 residues. The V gene end was trimmed by 5 bases and the J gene end by 5 bases; junction bases not matched to a gene: 13. The CDR3 DNA reads TGTGCCAGCAGTCCTCGCGCCGGGACAGGGGTCGACGAGCAGTACTTC. Protein product: CASSPRAGTGVDEQYF.

The gene calls are TRBV7-9 and TRBJ1-1; 7 nucleotides line up with TRBD1. Germline V gene lookup returns CDR1 SEHNR and CDR2 FQNEAQ (reference sequence). The length of the CDR3 is 13 residues. V lost 6 bases and J lost 7; bases outside the gene matches: 8. CDR3 sequence reads: CASSSGTAYEAFF. DNA of the CDR3: TGTGCCAGCAGTTCCGGGACAGCCTATGAAGCTTTCTTT.

V and J are TRBV29-1 and TRBJ2-5; TRBD2 matches at 11 bases. This CDR3 contains 12 residues. Germline-derived CDR1 and CDR2 are SQVTM and ANQGSEA. V trimming: 5 bases; J trimming: 4 bases; junction bases outside the gene matches: 0. CDR3 residues: CSVLAGGETQYF. The CDR3 DNA follows: TGCAGCGTTCTAGCGGGAGGAGAGACCCAGTACTTC.

The J gene is TRBJ1-2, the V gene TRBV7-9, with no clear D. Germline V lookup: CDR1 SEHNR, CDR2 FQNEAQ (reference sequence). The germline V and J ends were trimmed by 1 base and 8 bases, with 11 bases remaining between them. CDR3 length: 13 amino acids. The CDR3 bases are TGTGCCAGCAGCTTAGAGGGCCCGGTGGGCTACACCTTC. Protein product: CASSLEGPVGYTF.

The chain couples TRBV7-8 to TRBJ1-4, with D perhaps matching TRBD1 (5 bases). Germline V gives CDR1 SGHVS, CDR2 FQNEAQ. The length of the CDR3 is 14 residues. V dropped 6 bases and J dropped 10 bases, with 18 bases sitting between them. The CDR3 loop is CASSSGTVVGKLFF. The DNA for the CDR3 is TGTGCCAGCAGTTCCGGGACGGTGGTGGGAAAACTGTTTTTT.

The count of this clone is one. This sequence joins TRBV11-2 and TRBJ2-1; D is ambiguous. Germline CDR1 is SGHAT and CDR2 is FQNNGV. Trimming removed 3 bases from V and 7 bases from J, with 13 bases in between. There are 14 residues in the CDR3. The CDR3 bases are TGTGCCAGCAGCTTCTACAACCATAGGAATGAGCAGTTCTTC. This gives the protein CASSFYNHRNEQFF.

The V call is TRBV5-1, the J call TRBJ2-6; 8 bases match TRBD1. Germline V gene data show CDR1 as SGHRS and CDR2 as YFSETQ. The V and J ends lost 4 bases and 1 base, in that order; junction bases with no gene match: 7. The CDR3 totals 17 residues. The CDR3: CASSPGDRRSGANVLTF. The CDR3 nucleotides are TGCGCCAGCAGCCCGGGGGACAGGAGATCTGGGGCCAACGTCCTGACTTTC. Filled out from reference TRBV5-1 and TRBJ2-6, the complete variable domain reads KAGVTQTPRYLIKTRGQQVTLSCSPISGHRSVSWYQQTPGQGLQFLFEYFSETQRNKGNFPGRFSGRQFSNSRSEMNVSTLELGDSALYLCASSPGDRRSGANVLTFGAGSRLTVL.

The rearrangement links TRBV13 to TRBJ1-1; D possibly corresponds to TRBD1 (6 bases). The CDR3 covers 13 residues. Germline V lookup: CDR1 PRHDT, CDR2 FYEKMQ (reference sequence). Trimming removed 1 base at V and 5 bases at J, with 8 bases between. CDR3 loop: CASSLEGGTEAFF. CDR3 bases: TGTGCCAGCAGCTTAGAGGGGGGGACTGAAGCTTTCTTT.

The chain combines TRBV9 with TRBJ1-2; 9 bases line up with TRBD1. V lost 4 bases and J lost 4; bases outside the gene matches: 8. CDR3 length equals 15 residues. Germline V gives CDR1 SGDLS, CDR2 YYNGEE. CDR3 residues: CASSTLTGGIYGYTF. The DNA for the CDR3 is TGTGCCAGCAGCACTTTAACAGGGGGCATCTATGGCTACACCTTC.

The chain combines TRBV20-1 with TRBJ2-7; TRBD2 aligns across 9 bases. The germline V gene encodes CDR1 DFQATT and CDR2 SNEGSKA (reference sequence). J lost 12 bases, V lost 6 bases, and 9 bases had no gene match. The length of the CDR3 is 11 residues. The CDR3 loop reads CSASPGTSWYF. CDR3 in DNA: TGCAGTGCCTCGCCCGGGACTAGCTGGTACTTC.

This chain links TRBV2 with TRBJ2-3; 15 bases are a match to TRBD2. Germline trimming cut 8 bases from V and 4 bases from J; bases unmatched to any gene: 4. The CDR3 contains 15 residues. Germline assignment: CDR1 SNHLY and CDR2 FYNNEI. The CDR3 DNA reads as TGTGCCAGCGGACTAGCGGGGGGGCCGGCAGATACGCAGTATTTT. This sequence encodes CASGLAGGPADTQYF.

This chain connects TRBV4-2 to TRBJ2-3; TRBD2 matches 8 bases. The CDR3 spans 19 residues. Germline values: CDR1 LGHNA, CDR2 YNFKEQ. V trimming: 0 bases; J trimming: 0 bases; junction bases outside the gene matches: 11. CDR3 in amino acids: CASSQEYLGLDSSTDTQYF. The CDR3 nucleotides are TGTGCCAGCAGCCAAGAATATCTGGGACTAGACTCTAGCACAGATACGCAGTATTTT.

The DNA for the CDR3 is TGTGCCAGCAGTGACCGGGGCAGGGGTCGAGCCGGGGAGCTGTTTTTT. Amino acid sequence: CASSDRGRGRAGELFF. The V call is TRBV6-1, the J call TRBJ2-2, with D maybe TRBD1 (6 bases). The CDR3 spans 16 residues. Germline CDR1 and CDR2: MNHNS and SASEGT. Trimming left V 3 bases short and J 6 bases short, with 17 bases between.

This clone has only one observation. J is TRBJ2-4 and V is TRBV21-1; whether TRBD2, the table's D call, matches the DNA was not checked. TRBV21-1 is given as a pseudogene. The CDR3 totals 18 residues. The chain's CDR3 is CASSEEVAGGLAKNIQYF. In DNA form, the CDR3 reads TGTGCCAGCAGCGAAGAGGTTGCGGGAGGGCTGGCCAAAAACATTCAGTACTTC.

This sequence joins TRBV27 and TRBJ1-2, with D maybe TRBD1 (5 bases). V lost 4 bases, J lost 3 bases, and 21 bases lay in between. The CDR3 loop spans 17 amino acids. From germline, CDR1 is MNHEY and CDR2 SMNVEV (reference sequence). This CDR3 is CASSSGGSAFPDYGYTF. CDR3 coding DNA: TGTGCCAGCAGTTCGGGGGGGTCCGCTTTTCCAGACTATGGCTACACCTTC.

The chain uses TRBV6-5 and TRBJ2-1; D may be TRBD1 or TRBD2 (6 bases each). The CDR3 is 16 residues long. Germline V gene data show CDR1 as MNHEY and CDR2 as SVGAGI. Trimming stripped 2 bases from V and 7 bases from J, with 18 bases between. In DNA, the CDR3 is TGTGCCAGCAGTTACGCTCCGGGGAAAGGGGGGAATGAGCAGTTCTTC. It codes for CASSYAPGKGGNEQFF.

J is TRBJ1-2 and V is TRBV6-6, with D perhaps TRBD1 (5 bases). V was pared by 6 bases and J by 8 bases, with 19 bases between. CDR3 length equals 14 residues. Germline V gene data show CDR1 as MNHNY and CDR2 as SVGAGI (reference sequence). The CDR3 bases are TGTGCCAGCAGCCCCCCCTCTGACTGGGGGGGCTACACCTTC. It yields the protein CASSPPSDWGGYTF.

This clone was detected only a few times. This sequence joins TRBV15 and TRBJ2-7; D gene ambiguous. There are 16 residues in the CDR3. Germline V gene data show CDR1 as LNHNV and CDR2 as YYDKDF (reference sequence). Trimming took 1 base from V and 0 from J, leaving 13 bases between them. CDR3 amino acids: CATSRAASRSSYEQYF. As DNA, the CDR3 is TGTGCCACCAGCAGAGCCGCTTCCAGGAGCTCCTACGAGCAGTACTTC.

The chain uses TRBV18 and TRBJ1-4; no definite D call. Trimming shortened V by 2 bases and J by 7 bases, and 14 bases separated the two germline ends. There are 15 residues in the CDR3. Germline V gene sequence: CDR1 KGHSH, CDR2 LQKENI. CDR3 nucleotide sequence: TGTGCCAGCTCACCAAGTGTAGACAACCGTGAAAAACTGTTTTTT. This gives the protein CASSPSVDNREKLFF.

V gene TRBV15 combines with J gene TRBJ2-7; maybe TRBD1 (6 bases). Trimming cost V 3 bases and J 5 bases, with 8 bases left between them. This CDR3 has 12 amino acids. CDR1 is LNHNV and CDR2 is YYDKDF in the germline V gene (reference sequence). CDR3 residues: CATSSTGHEQYF. The CDR3 DNA reads as TGTGCCACCAGCAGTACAGGGCACGAGCAGTACTTC.

V is TRBV9 and J is TRBJ2-7, with TRBD2 identical over 8 bases. V gave up 0 bases and J gave up 3 bases; unmatched junction bases: 5. Germline lookup yields CDR1 SGDLS and CDR2 YYNGEE. The CDR3 runs 15 residues. In DNA form, the CDR3 reads TGTGCCAGCAGCGTAGCCGGGGGGGCCCTCTACGAGCAGTACTTC. It yields the protein CASSVAGGALYEQYF.